This is a list of T cell receptor beta chains from one sample in a study of blood T cell repertoires in COVID-19. The repertoire was sequenced with immunoSEQ multiplex PCR; TCRdb's copy has only in-frame clones and lacks some. The data show about 200,000 clones, 76% seen once. Material for sequencing was PBMCs or T cells enriched from blood (not recorded which). The receptors were sampled from a woman aged 50 to 60 with acute COVID-19. CDR3s include the opening cysteine and the closing phenylalanine or tryptophan. The D gene is left open where the match is weak. Some rows have no size entry. The others give once, few or many, or a class for an expanded clone.

TRBV18	NA	TRBD1	TRBJ1-2	TGTGCCAGCTCACCACTCCCGGGACAGCCAATATCTGGTGGCTACACCTTC	CASSPLPGQPISGGYTF
TRBV7-6	NA	TRBD1	TRBJ1-5	TGTGCCAGCAGCTTGGGGTACGGACAGGGTAATCAGCCCCAGCATTTT	CASSLGYGQGNQPQHF
TRBV28	NA	NA	TRBJ1-5	TGTGCCAACTCGAACGGAGGTAGCAATCAGCCCCAGCATTTT	CANSNGGSNQPQHF
TRBV19	NA	TRBD1	TRBJ1-1	TGTGCCAGTAGTGGTGGACAGGGCTTCACTGAAGCTTTCTTT	CASSGGQGFTEAFF
TRBV10-3	NA	NA	TRBJ1-4	TGTGCCATCAGCCGAACGGGGGGGAGGCTTGATGAAAAACTGTTTTTT	CAISRTGGRLDEKLFF
TRBV19	NA	NA	TRBJ1-2	TGTGCCAGTAGTATAGAGAGAGGGAATGGCTACACCTTC	CASSIERGNGYTF
TRBV11-2	NA	NA	TRBJ1-3	TGTGCCAGCAGCCCCACGGAGGCGGGGGTCTCTGGAAACACCATATATTTT	CASSPTEAGVSGNTIYF
TRBV30	NA	TRBD1	TRBJ1-5	TGTGCCTGGAACACCCAGGGGGCGAATCAGCCCCAGCATTTT	CAWNTQGANQPQHF
TRBV29-1	NA	TRBD1	TRBJ2-6	TGCAGCGTTGTGGGTCAGGCCAGAGGGACAGGGGACCCAAGCTCTGGGGCCAACGTCCTGACTTTC	CSVVGQARGTGDPSSGANVLTF
TRBV18	NA	NA	TRBJ2-3	TGTGCCAGCTCACCTCCCGGGAGCACAGATACGCAGTATTTT	CASSPPGSTDTQYF
TRBV10-3	many	NA	TRBJ1-1	TGTGCCACCAAGACAGGCCCTGTGAACACTGAAGCTTTCTTT	CATKTGPVNTEAFF
TRBV19	NA	NA	TRBJ2-1	TGTGCCAGTAGTTCACAGGGATACTCCTACAATGAGCAGTTCTTC	CASSSQGYSYNEQFF
TRBV10-1	NA	TRBD1	TRBJ1-2	TGCGCCAGCAGTGCAGCCGGGACAGTTAACTATGGCTACACCTTC	CASSAAGTVNYGYTF
TRBV4-2	few	TRBD1	TRBJ1-1	TGTGCCAGCAGCCCGAGGACAGGGGGAAACACTGAAGCTTTCTTT	CASSPRTGGNTEAFF
TRBV3-1/TRBV3-2	few	NA	TRBJ1-2	TGTGCCAGCAGCCCTGACAGGTTATATGGCTACACCTTC	CASSPDRLYGYTF
TRBV9	NA	TRBD2	TRBJ2-1	TGTGCCAGCAGCGTGGCGACTAGCACTGAGCAGTTCTTC	CASSVATSTEQFF
TRBV5-1	NA	NA	TRBJ1-2	TGCGCCAGCAGCATGACAGACCCTCATGGCTACACCTTC	CASSMTDPHGYTF
TRBV29-1	NA	TRBD1	TRBJ1-2	TGCAGCGGAGGACAGGGGGCTCGTTATGGCTACACCTTC	CSGGQGARYGYTF
TRBV30	NA	TRBD1	TRBJ1-3	TGTGCCTGGAGTGGACAGGGGCTGGCCCTAGGAAACACCATATATTTT	CAWSGQGLALGNTIYF
TRBV4-1	NA	TRBD1	TRBJ1-1	TGCGCCAGCAGCCCGGTACTATCCGCAGGGGGCCTGAACACTGAAGCTTTCTTT	CASSPVLSAGGLNTEAFF
TRBV5-1	NA	NA	TRBJ1-6	TGCGCCAGCAGCTTGGCCCCGGGTTATAATTCACCCCTCCACTTT	CASSLAPGYNSPLHF
TRBV4-1	NA	TRBD2	TRBJ2-1	TGCGCCAGCAGCCAAGGCGGACTAGCGGGGTCCTACAATGAGCAGTTCTTC	CASSQGGLAGSYNEQFF
TRBV11-2	NA	TRBD2	TRBJ2-3	TGTGCCAGCAGCCCCGGGGGGGCAGATACGCAGTATTTT	CASSPGGADTQYF
TRBV4-2	NA	TRBD1	TRBJ1-4	TGTGCCAGCAGCCAAGGACAGGGGCCAACTAATGAAAAACTGTTTTTT	CASSQGQGPTNEKLFF
TRBV7-9	NA	NA	TRBJ1-1	TGTGCCAGCAGCACCACAGGGATTACTGAAGCTTTCTTT	CASSTTGITEAFF
TRBV28	NA	TRBD1	TRBJ2-3	TGTGCCAGCAGTGCCGGGACAGGGACCGATACGCAGTATTTT	CASSAGTGTDTQYF
TRBV14	few	NA	TRBJ2-5	TGTGCCAGCAGCCGACGAGGGACCCAGTACTTC	CASSRRGTQYF
TRBV19	few	NA	TRBJ1-1	TGTGCCAGTAGTATCGGGTTAGGGGGAAACACTGAAGCTTTCTTT	CASSIGLGGNTEAFF